A selection of T cell receptor beta chains follows, all from one sample in a study of patients and donors after allogeneic stem cell transplantation. Using its own MiXCR run on the RT-PCR reads, TCRdb lists one record per CDR3 protein. The table shows roughly 140,000 distinct CDR3 sequences, with 30% to 45% occurring only once. The sequencing input was blood, either unsorted or a sorted T cell fraction (not recorded which). Receptors originate from a human donor who was either an allogeneic HSCT recipient or a stem cell or donor lymphocyte infusion donor (not recorded which). It is not recorded whose cells these are; they may come from a transplant donor. CDR3s include the opening cysteine and the closing phenylalanine or tryptophan. The D gene is left open where the match is weak. The size entry is marked missing in some rows and otherwise reads once, few, many or a size class.

d_gene: -
v_gene: TRBV24-1
j_gene: TRBJ2-2
abundance: -
CDR3nt: TGTGCCACCAGTGATCCCCGGGTCGGGATGGACACTGGGGAGCTGTTTTTT
CDR3aa: CATSDPRVGMDTGELFF

d_gene: -
v_gene: TRBV7-9
j_gene: TRBJ1-2
abundance: -
CDR3nt: TGTGCCAGCAGCCCCCTGCGGTGGGGGGTCAATGATGGCTACACCTTC
CDR3aa: CASSPLRWGVNDGYTF

d_gene: TRBD1
v_gene: TRBV6-5
j_gene: TRBJ2-1
abundance: few
CDR3nt: TGTGCCAGCAGGCTAACCGGGACAGGGGCCAGCAATGAGCAGTTCTTC
CDR3aa: CASRLTGTGASNEQFF

d_gene: TRBD1
v_gene: TRBV18
j_gene: TRBJ1-1
abundance: -
CDR3nt: TGTGCCAGCTCACCGAGGGGGACAGGGGTTGTCATGGGCACTGAAGCTTTCTTT
CDR3aa: CASSPRGTGVVMGTEAFF

d_gene: TRBD2
v_gene: TRBV5-1
j_gene: TRBJ2-5
abundance: -
CDR3nt: TGCGCCAGCAGCTTTGGCGGGGGGGCCGGAGAGACCCAGTACTTC
CDR3aa: CASSFGGGAGETQYF

d_gene: -
v_gene: TRBV9
j_gene: TRBJ1-1
abundance: -
CDR3nt: TGTGCCAGCAGCCCCGAGGGAGGGAACACTGAAGCTTTCTTT
CDR3aa: CASSPEGGNTEAFF

d_gene: -
v_gene: TRBV6-6
j_gene: TRBJ1-3
abundance: -
CDR3nt: TGTGCCAGCAGTTATAGGACCCTAGGGTCTGGAAACACCATATATTTT
CDR3aa: CASSYRTLGSGNTIYF

d_gene: -
v_gene: TRBV12-3/TRBV12-4
j_gene: TRBJ2-2
abundance: -
CDR3nt: TGTGCCAGCAGCTCGACAGGAACCGGGGAGCTGTTTTTT
CDR3aa: CASSSTGTGELFF

d_gene: -
v_gene: TRBV3-1
j_gene: TRBJ2-1
abundance: -
CDR3nt: TGTGCCAGCAGCCAAGATCGCACAGCCGAGCAGTTCTTC
CDR3aa: CASSQDRTAEQFF

d_gene: -
v_gene: TRBV4-3
j_gene: TRBJ2-7
abundance: -
CDR3nt: TGCGCCAGCAGCCAATTCCGGGACCCTTCCTACGAGCAGTACTTC
CDR3aa: CASSQFRDPSYEQYF

d_gene: TRBD1
v_gene: TRBV7-6
j_gene: TRBJ1-5
abundance: -
CDR3nt: TGTGCCAGCGGACAGGGGTACAATCAGCCCCAGCATTTT
CDR3aa: CASGQGYNQPQHF

d_gene: -
v_gene: TRBV6-1
j_gene: TRBJ1-4
abundance: -
CDR3nt: TGTGCCAGCAGTGAACCCGGAGAGGGGAATTGGAATGAAAAACTGTTTTTT
CDR3aa: CASSEPGEGNWNEKLFF

d_gene: TRBD1
v_gene: TRBV12-3/TRBV12-4
j_gene: TRBJ1-6
abundance: few
CDR3nt: TGTGCCAGCAGTGCCGGACAGGGGGCCTTCTCACCCCTCCACTTT
CDR3aa: CASSAGQGAFSPLHF

d_gene: -
v_gene: TRBV5-1
j_gene: TRBJ1-1
abundance: -
CDR3nt: TGCGCCAGCAGCTTGGTAGGCAGACCGAACACTGAAGCTTTCTTT
CDR3aa: CASSLVGRPNTEAFF

d_gene: -
v_gene: TRBV12-3/TRBV12-4
j_gene: TRBJ2-3
abundance: once
CDR3nt: TGTGCCAGCAGTTTGTTGGGGGATACGCAGTATTTT
CDR3aa: CASSLLGDTQYF

d_gene: -
v_gene: TRBV28
j_gene: TRBJ1-2
abundance: -
CDR3nt: TGTGCCAGCAGGGGCGGGGGGCGCGATCGTGGCTACACCTTC
CDR3aa: CASRGGGRDRGYTF

d_gene: -
v_gene: TRBV9
j_gene: TRBJ1-4
abundance: few
CDR3nt: TGTGCCAGCAGCTCTAGCGGGACCCTTATAGAAAAACTGTTTTTT
CDR3aa: CASSSSGTLIEKLFF